The rows below give T cell receptor beta chains drawn from one sample of a study of control samples from healthy donors and cancer patients. Only in-frame clones appear in the TCRdb table, and some are missing; sequencing was by immunoSEQ multiplex PCR. This sample has 150,000 or so clones, with over 85% found just once. The specimen sequenced was blood. These receptors were obtained from a man aged 25-45 years in good health. Each CDR3 is given with its conserved first and last residue. The D gene is left open where the match is weak. Clone sizes are given selectively: once, few, many, or a class where the clone is expanded.

v_call: TRBV4-2
d_call: NA
j_call: TRBJ1-6
clone_size: NA
cdr3_nt: TGTGCCAGCAGCCCTCTGGAGAGCTCCTATAATTCACCCCTCCACTTT
cdr3_aa: CASSPLESSYNSPLHF

v_call: TRBV4-2
d_call: NA
j_call: TRBJ2-5
clone_size: NA
cdr3_nt: TGTGCCAGCAGCCAAGAGGAGACCCAGTACTTC
cdr3_aa: CASSQEETQYF

v_call: TRBV4-1
d_call: TRBD2
j_call: TRBJ2-7
clone_size: NA
cdr3_nt: TGCGCCAGCAGTTCCCGGGAGGAGTACGAGCAGTACTTC
cdr3_aa: CASSSREEYEQYF

v_call: TRBV14
d_call: NA
j_call: TRBJ1-6
clone_size: NA
cdr3_nt: TGTGCCAGCAGCCAAGCAGACAGGACATATAATTCACCCCTCCACTTT
cdr3_aa: CASSQADRTYNSPLHF

v_call: TRBV7-2
d_call: NA
j_call: TRBJ2-7
clone_size: NA
cdr3_nt: TGTGCCAGCAGCTTATCACCCAACCCGGGGAAGCAGTACTTC
cdr3_aa: CASSLSPNPGKQYF

v_call: TRBV9
d_call: NA
j_call: TRBJ1-1
clone_size: NA
cdr3_nt: TGTGCCAGCAGCGTAGCAGGGAGCCCAGACACTGAAGCTTTCTTT
cdr3_aa: CASSVAGSPDTEAFF

v_call: TRBV28
d_call: NA
j_call: TRBJ1-3
clone_size: NA
cdr3_nt: TGTGCCAGCAGTTCCTTACAGGGTAGCTCTGGAAACACCATATATTTT
cdr3_aa: CASSSLQGSSGNTIYF

v_call: TRBV12-5
d_call: TRBD1
j_call: TRBJ1-2
clone_size: NA
cdr3_nt: TGTGCTAGTGGCTCTTCCCCGGGACAGGGCGTCTTAGGCTACACCTTC
cdr3_aa: CASGSSPGQGVLGYTF

v_call: TRBV7-8
d_call: NA
j_call: TRBJ1-3
clone_size: NA
cdr3_nt: TGTGCCAGCGGCCTTGGGATTGGAAACACCATATATTTT
cdr3_aa: CASGLGIGNTIYF

v_call: TRBV6-2/TRBV6-3
d_call: NA
j_call: TRBJ1-1
clone_size: NA
cdr3_nt: TGTGCCAGCAGTTACGAGATCGGGGAGATTAGATTCGCTGAAGCTTTCTTT
cdr3_aa: CASSYEIGEIRFAEAFF

v_call: TRBV6-5
d_call: NA
j_call: TRBJ1-6
clone_size: once
cdr3_nt: TGTGCCAGCAGGGGGCCACTCGGGAATTCACCCCTCCACTTT
cdr3_aa: CASRGPLGNSPLHF

v_call: TRBV10-3
d_call: NA
j_call: TRBJ1-2
clone_size: NA
cdr3_nt: TGTGCCACCAATGGGGGTAATACCTATGGCTACACCTTC
cdr3_aa: CATNGGNTYGYTF

v_call: TRBV29-1
d_call: NA
j_call: TRBJ1-1
clone_size: NA
cdr3_nt: TGCAGCGTTGAGAACAAGGTGTCGGGGTTTCCTGAAGCTTTCTTT
cdr3_aa: CSVENKVSGFPEAFF

v_call: TRBV19
d_call: NA
j_call: TRBJ2-5
clone_size: NA
cdr3_nt: TGTGCCAGTAGTATGGGATTGGTCGGGGAGACCCAGTACTTC
cdr3_aa: CASSMGLVGETQYF

v_call: TRBV29-1
d_call: NA
j_call: TRBJ1-5
clone_size: NA
cdr3_nt: TGCAGCGTGCAAATCGGGCCGGCCCAGCATTTT
cdr3_aa: CSVQIGPAQHF

v_call: TRBV3-1/TRBV3-2
d_call: TRBD1
j_call: TRBJ1-2
clone_size: NA
cdr3_nt: TGTGCCAGCAGCCAAACCCGCCGGACAGGGAGTTTTGACTACACCTTC
cdr3_aa: CASSQTRRTGSFDYTF

v_call: TRBV6-5
d_call: NA
j_call: TRBJ1-5
clone_size: NA
cdr3_nt: TGTGCCAGCAGTCCCGGGTCTAGCAATCAGCCCCAGCATTTT
cdr3_aa: CASSPGSSNQPQHF

v_call: TRBV7-9
d_call: TRBD1
j_call: TRBJ1-1
clone_size: NA
cdr3_nt: TGTGCCAGCAGCTCGCACAGGGGCGGAGTCACTGAAGCTTTCTTT
cdr3_aa: CASSSHRGGVTEAFF